The 8 T cell receptor beta chains listed next were all sequenced from one sample in a study of blood T cells in healthy people across ages. A second roughly 6 to 11 cycle PCR used barcoded and J-beta primers. TCRdb reprocessed the 5' RACE reads via MiXCR and lists one record per CDR3 protein. The sample has roughly 1.7 million distinct CDR3 sequences, around 35% seen once; the top ten hold approximately 10%. Sequenced material: blood. These receptors were collected from a woman aged 25 to 39 in good health.

This clonotype has just a few counts. The junction differs from germline at one of its ends, possibly a read error. The rearrangement joins TRBV7-8 to TRBJ1-1; maybe TRBD1 (5 bases). The germline V gene encodes CDR1 SGHVS and CDR2 FQNEAQ. The CDR3 contains 12 residues. CDR3 amino acids: CTSSAGRTEAFF. In DNA form, the CDR3 reads TGTACCAGCAGCGCGGGACGCACTGAAGCTTTCTTT.

This clonotype was counted a few times. This chain connects TRBV11-2 to TRBJ1-4; 8 nucleotides agree with TRBD1. This CDR3 comprises 15 residues. Unmatched junction bases numbered 2, after V lost 2 bases and J lost 3 bases. CDR1 SGHAT and CDR2 FQNNGV come from the germline V gene. This chain's CDR3 is CASSLIRGPNEKLFF. CDR3 sequence (DNA): TGTGCCAGCAGCTTAATCAGGGGGCCTAATGAAAAACTGTTTTTT. Based on the CDR3 plus reference TRBV11-2 and TRBJ1-4, the full variable domain is EAGVAQSPRYKIIEKRQSVAFWCNPISGHATLYWYQQILGQGPKLLIQFQNNGVVDDSQLPKDRFSAERLKGVDSTLKIQPAKLEDSAVYLCASSLIRGPNEKLFFGSGTQLSVL.

This clonotype came up a few times. The chain couples TRBV29-1 to TRBJ2-3, with D possibly being TRBD2 (6 bases). The CDR3 is made up of 16 amino acids. Trimming cost V 5 bases and J 4 bases, with 22 bases left between them. Looked up from germline, CDR1 is SQVTM and CDR2 is ANQGSEA. This CDR3 is CSVISWDSRSADTQYF. In nucleotides, the CDR3 is TGCAGCGTTATTAGCTGGGACTCCCGATCCGCAGATACGCAGTATTTT.

This clonotype was observed at least ten times. The chain employs TRBV7-9 and TRBJ2-7; 8 bases are shared with TRBD2. This CDR3 has 16 amino acids. V gave up 5 bases and J gave up 2 bases; unmatched junction bases: 11. Germline V gene lookup returns CDR1 SEHNR and CDR2 FQNEAQ (reference sequence). CDR3 in DNA: TGTGCCAGCAGCCGTAGCGATAATAGCGGGACCTACGAGCAGTACTTC. Amino acid sequence: CASSRSDNSGTYEQYF.

A few counts support this clonotype. This chain links TRBV24-1 with TRBJ2-1; D remains unclear. The CDR3 totals 14 residues. Germline V gene lookup returns CDR1 KGHDR and CDR2 SFDVKD. V was trimmed by 4 bases and J by 5 bases, leaving 11 bases between them. The CDR3 sequence is CATSDMAPNNEQFF. CDR3 sequence (DNA): TGTGCCACCAGTGACATGGCTCCTAACAATGAGCAGTTCTTC.

Of note for this clonotype: A read error may be the cause here, since a much bigger clone is one base away. The J gene is TRBJ2-5, the V gene TRBV29-1, with a weak D call TRBD2 (6 bases). Per germline, CDR1 SQVTM and CDR2 ANQGSEA. V lost 2 bases, J lost 11 bases, and 21 bases lay in between. The CDR3 sequence is 14 residues long. The DNA of the CDR3 is TGCAGCGTTGAACTAGCGACTGCCTCCTACGGGCAGTACTTC. Amino acids: CSVELATASYGQYF.

Many counts were recorded for this clonotype. A junction end diverges from the germline sequence, so it may reflect a read error. This sequence joins TRBV5-1 and TRBJ2-7; TRBD2 matches at 11 bases. The CDR3 extends over 14 amino acids. Germline V lookup: CDR1 SGHRS, CDR2 YFSETQ. CDR3 region: CASSFSGGGYEQYF. The DNA for the CDR3 is TGTGCCAGCAGTTTTAGCGGGGGGGGTTACGAGCAGTACTTC.

This clonotype was found a few times. The chain carries TRBV7-2 and TRBJ2-2; D ambiguous. CDR3 length equals 14 residues. Germline V lookup: CDR1 SGHTA, CDR2 FQGNSA. Trimming removed 3 bases from V and 5 bases from J, with 10 bases in between. The CDR3 DNA follows: TGTGCCAGCAGCTTCCAGAGAGGAACCGGGGAGCTGTTTTTT. Translation: CASSFQRGTGELFF.